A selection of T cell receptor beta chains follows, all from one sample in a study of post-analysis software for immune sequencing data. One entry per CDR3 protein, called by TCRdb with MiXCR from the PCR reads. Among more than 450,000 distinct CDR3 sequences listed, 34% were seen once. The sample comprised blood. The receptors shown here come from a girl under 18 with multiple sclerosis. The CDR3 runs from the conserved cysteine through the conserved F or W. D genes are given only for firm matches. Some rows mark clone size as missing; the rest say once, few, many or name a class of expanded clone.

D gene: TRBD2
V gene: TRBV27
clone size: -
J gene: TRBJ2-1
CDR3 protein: CASSPTQLAGGHEQFF
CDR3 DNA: TGTGCCAGCAGTCCCACTCAACTAGCGGGGGGACATGAGCAGTTCTTC

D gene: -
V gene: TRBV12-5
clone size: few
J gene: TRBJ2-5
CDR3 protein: CASGLGTQETQYF
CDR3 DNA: TGTGCTAGTGGTTTGGGGACACAAGAGACCCAGTACTTC

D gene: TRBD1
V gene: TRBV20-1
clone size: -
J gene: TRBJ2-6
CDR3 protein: CSASTTGQGANVLTF
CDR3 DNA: TGCAGTGCTAGCACCACGGGACAGGGGGCCAACGTCCTGACTTTC

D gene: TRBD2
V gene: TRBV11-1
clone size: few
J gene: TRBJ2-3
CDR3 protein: CASSPRDYSTDTQYF
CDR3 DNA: TGTGCCAGCAGCCCGCGGGACTACTCCACAGATACGCAGTATTTT

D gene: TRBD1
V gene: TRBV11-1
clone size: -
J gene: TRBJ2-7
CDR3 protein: CASRKTGGNPYEQYF
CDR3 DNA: TGTGCCAGCAGGAAGACAGGGGGCAACCCCTACGAGCAGTACTTC

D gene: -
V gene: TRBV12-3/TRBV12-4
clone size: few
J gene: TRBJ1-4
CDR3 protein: CASSLGKGVAFANEKLFF
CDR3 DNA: TGTGCCAGCAGTTTAGGGAAAGGGGTCGCCTTTGCTAATGAAAAACTGTTTTTT

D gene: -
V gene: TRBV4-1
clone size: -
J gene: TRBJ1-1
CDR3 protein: CASSQPTGMNTEAFF
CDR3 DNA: TGCGCCAGCAGCCAACCCACAGGGATGAACACTGAAGCTTTCTTT

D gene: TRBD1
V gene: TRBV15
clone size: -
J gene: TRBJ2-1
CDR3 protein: CATSRGRPTGINEQFF
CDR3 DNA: TGTGCCACCAGCAGAGGACGACCGACAGGGATCAATGAGCAGTTCTTC

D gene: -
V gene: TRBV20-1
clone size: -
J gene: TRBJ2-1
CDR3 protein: CSATQGLRRNNEQFF
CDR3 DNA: TGCAGTGCTACGCAGGGCTTACGACGTAACAATGAGCAGTTCTTC

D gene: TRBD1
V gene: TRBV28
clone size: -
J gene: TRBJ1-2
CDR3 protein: CASSLLVGQGASNYGYTF
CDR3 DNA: TGTGCCAGCAGTTTATTGGTTGGACAGGGGGCGTCTAACTATGGCTACACCTTC

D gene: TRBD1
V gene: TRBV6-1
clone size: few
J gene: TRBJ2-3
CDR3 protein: CASSVRDRVADTQYF
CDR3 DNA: TGTGCCAGCAGTGTAAGGGACAGGGTGGCAGATACGCAGTATTTT

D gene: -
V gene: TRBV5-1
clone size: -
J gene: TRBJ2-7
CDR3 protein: CASSWGRDSYEQYF
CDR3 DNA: TGCGCCAGCAGCTGGGGTAGGGACTCCTACGAGCAGTACTTC

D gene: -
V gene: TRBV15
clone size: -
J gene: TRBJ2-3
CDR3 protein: CASSRDLGTDTQYF
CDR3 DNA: TGTGCCTCCAGCAGAGATCTGGGAACAGATACGCAGTATTTT

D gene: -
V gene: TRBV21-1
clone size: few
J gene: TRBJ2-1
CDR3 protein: CASSKNLWCPTYNEQFF
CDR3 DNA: TGTGCCAGCAGCAAAAACTTGTGGTGTCCTACCTACAATGAGCAGTTCTTC

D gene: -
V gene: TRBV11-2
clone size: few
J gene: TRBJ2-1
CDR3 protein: CASSQQGGAYNEQFF
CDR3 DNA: TGTGCCAGCAGCCAGCAGGGCGGGGCTTACAATGAGCAGTTCTTC

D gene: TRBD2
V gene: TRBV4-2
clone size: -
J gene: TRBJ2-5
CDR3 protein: CASSLGTSGGKETQYF
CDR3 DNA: TGTGCCAGCAGCCTCGGGACTAGCGGGGGGAAAGAGACCCAGTACTTC

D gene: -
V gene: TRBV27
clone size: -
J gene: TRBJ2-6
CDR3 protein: CASSPLGPGANVLTF
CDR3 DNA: TGTGCCAGCAGTCCCCTGGGGCCAGGGGCCAACGTCCTGACTTTC

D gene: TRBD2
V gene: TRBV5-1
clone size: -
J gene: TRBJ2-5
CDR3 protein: CASSLGLAWRGVQETQYF
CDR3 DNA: TGCGCCAGCAGCTTGGGATTGGCCTGGCGGGGGGTTCAAGAGACCCAGTACTTC

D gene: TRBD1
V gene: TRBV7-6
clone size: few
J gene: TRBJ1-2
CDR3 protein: CASSSIQGALVNGYTF
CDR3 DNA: TGTGCCAGCAGCTCGATACAGGGGGCCTTGGTAAATGGCTACACCTTC

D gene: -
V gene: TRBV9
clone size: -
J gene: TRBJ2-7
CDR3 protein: CASSPRGGQTYEQYF
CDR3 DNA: TGTGCCAGCAGCCCCCGGGGAGGTCAAACCTACGAGCAGTACTTC

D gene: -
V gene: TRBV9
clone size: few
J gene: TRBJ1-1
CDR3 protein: CASSVALDGHSNTEAFF
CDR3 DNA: TGTGCCAGCAGCGTGGCTTTGGACGGCCACTCGAACACTGAAGCTTTCTTT

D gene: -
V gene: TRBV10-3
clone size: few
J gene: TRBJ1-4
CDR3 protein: CAISSAGGTEKLFF
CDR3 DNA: TGTGCCATCAGTTCGGCAGGCGGTACCGAAAAACTGTTTTTT

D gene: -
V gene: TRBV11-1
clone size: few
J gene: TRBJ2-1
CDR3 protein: CASSLAPGGRLIYEQFF
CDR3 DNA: TGTGCCAGCAGCTTAGCGCCCGGGGGGCGCCTTATCTATGAGCAGTTCTTC

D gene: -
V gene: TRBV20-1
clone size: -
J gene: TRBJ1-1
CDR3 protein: CSARALAPLEAFF
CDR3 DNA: TGCAGTGCTAGAGCCCTGGCCCCTTTGGAAGCTTTCTTT

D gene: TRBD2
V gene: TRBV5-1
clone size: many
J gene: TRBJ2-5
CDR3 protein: CASSLGLADTQYF
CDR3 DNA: TGCGCCAGCAGCTTGGGACTAGCGGACACCCAGTACTTC

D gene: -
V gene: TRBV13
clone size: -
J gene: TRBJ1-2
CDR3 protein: CASSLRAGKDYGYTF
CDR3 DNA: TGTGCCAGCAGCTTACGTGCCGGAAAGGACTATGGCTACACCTTC

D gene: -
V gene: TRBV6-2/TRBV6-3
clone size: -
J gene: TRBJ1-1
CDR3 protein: CASSNGPEAFF
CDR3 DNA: TGTGCCAGCAGTAATGGGCCTGAAGCTTTCTTT

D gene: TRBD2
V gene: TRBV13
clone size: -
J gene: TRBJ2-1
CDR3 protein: CASSLGPSGPTYNEQFF
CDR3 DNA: TGTGCCAGCAGCTTAGGGCCTAGCGGACCGACCTACAATGAGCAGTTCTTC

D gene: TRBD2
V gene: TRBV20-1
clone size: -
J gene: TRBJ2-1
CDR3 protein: CSAEAGVKIYNEQFF
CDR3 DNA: TGCAGTGCAGAAGCGGGGGTCAAAATTTACAATGAGCAGTTCTTC

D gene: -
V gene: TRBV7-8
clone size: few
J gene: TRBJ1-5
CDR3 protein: CASSLLREGPQHF
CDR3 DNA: TGTGCCAGCAGCCTCCTCCGGGAGGGCCCCCAGCATTTT

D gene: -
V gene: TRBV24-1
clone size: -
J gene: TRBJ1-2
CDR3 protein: CATSETGGGYGYTF
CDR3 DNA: TGTGCCACCAGTGAGACAGGAGGAGGCTATGGCTACACCTTC

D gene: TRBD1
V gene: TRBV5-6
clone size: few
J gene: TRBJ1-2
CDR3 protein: CASSYGTAYYGYTF
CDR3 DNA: TGTGCCAGCAGCTACGGGACAGCTTACTATGGCTACACCTTC

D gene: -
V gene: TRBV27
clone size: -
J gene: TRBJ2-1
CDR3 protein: CASSLSLLSHEQFF
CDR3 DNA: TGTGCCAGCAGTTTATCCTTACTATCCCATGAGCAGTTCTTC

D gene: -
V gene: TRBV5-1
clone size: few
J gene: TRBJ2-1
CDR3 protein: CASSLDPGDNEQFF
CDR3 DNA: TGCGCCAGCAGCTTGGATCCAGGGGACAATGAGCAGTTCTTC

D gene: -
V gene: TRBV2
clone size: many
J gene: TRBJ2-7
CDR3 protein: CASSLYEQYF
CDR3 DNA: TGTGCCAGCAGTTTATACGAGCAGTACTTC

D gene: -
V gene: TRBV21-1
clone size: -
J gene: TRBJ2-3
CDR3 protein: CASIQPRRLAPCTDTQYF
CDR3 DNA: TGTGCCAGCATCCAACCTAGAAGGCTGGCCCCATGCACAGATACGCAGTATTTT

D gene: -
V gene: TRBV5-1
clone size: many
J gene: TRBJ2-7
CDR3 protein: CASSWGASSYEQYF
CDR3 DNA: TGCGCCAGCAGCTGGGGAGCGTCATCCTACGAGCAGTACTTC

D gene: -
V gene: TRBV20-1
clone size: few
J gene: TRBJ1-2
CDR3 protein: CSDRGAGANYGYTF
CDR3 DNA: TGCAGTGACCGAGGGGCGGGAGCTAACTATGGCTACACCTTC

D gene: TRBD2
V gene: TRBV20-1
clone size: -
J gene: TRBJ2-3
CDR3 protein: CSARAGSGTDTQYF
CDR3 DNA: TGCAGTGCTAGAGCAGGGAGCGGGACGGATACGCAGTATTTT

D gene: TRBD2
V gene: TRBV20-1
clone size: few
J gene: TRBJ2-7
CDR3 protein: CSASPLAGGYEQYF
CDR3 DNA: TGCAGTGCTAGTCCCCTAGCGGGGGGCTACGAGCAGTACTTC

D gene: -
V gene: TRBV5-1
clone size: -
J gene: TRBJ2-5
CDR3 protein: CASSLATGEETQYF
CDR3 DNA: TGCGCCAGCAGCTTGGCCACGGGGGAGGAGACCCAGTACTTC

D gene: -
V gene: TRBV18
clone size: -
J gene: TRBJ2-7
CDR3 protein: CASSPPSGDKAFEQYF
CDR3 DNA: TGTGCCAGCTCACCACCATCAGGGGATAAGGCCTTCGAGCAGTACTTC

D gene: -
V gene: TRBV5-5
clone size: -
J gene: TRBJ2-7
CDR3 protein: CASSVTRDPIVYEQYF
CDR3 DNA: TGTGCCAGCAGCGTAACCAGGGACCCTATCGTCTACGAGCAGTACTTC

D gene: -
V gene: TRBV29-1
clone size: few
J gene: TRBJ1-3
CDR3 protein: CSVEYKGSGNTIYF
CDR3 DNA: TGCAGCGTTGAATACAAGGGCTCTGGAAACACCATATATTTT

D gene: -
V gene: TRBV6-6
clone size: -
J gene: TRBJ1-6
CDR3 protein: CASSYSIGNSYNSPLHF
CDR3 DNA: TGTGCCAGCAGTTACTCGATAGGCAACTCCTATAATTCACCCCTCCACTTT

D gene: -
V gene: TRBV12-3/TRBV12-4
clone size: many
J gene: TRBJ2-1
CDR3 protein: CASSRAGDSQQFF
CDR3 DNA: TGTGCCAGCAGTCGAGCCGGCGACAGCCAGCAGTTCTTC

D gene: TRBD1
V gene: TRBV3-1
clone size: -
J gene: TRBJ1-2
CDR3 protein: CASSAGQPISNYGYTF
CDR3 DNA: TGTGCCAGCAGCGCGGGACAGCCCATTTCAAACTATGGCTACACCTTC

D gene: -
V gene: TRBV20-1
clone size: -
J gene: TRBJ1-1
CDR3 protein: CSAPGRRLNTEAFF
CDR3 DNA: TGCAGTGCTCCGGGCAGGAGGCTGAACACTGAAGCTTTCTTT

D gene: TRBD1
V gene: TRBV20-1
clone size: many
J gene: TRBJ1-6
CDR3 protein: CSAREPGGAGGLESPLHF
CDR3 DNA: TGCAGTGCTAGAGAGCCCGGCGGGGCAGGGGGCTTAGAGTCACCCCTCCACTTT

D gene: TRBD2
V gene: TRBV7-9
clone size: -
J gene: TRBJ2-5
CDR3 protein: CASIGTSGDQTQYF
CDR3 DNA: TGTGCCAGCATCGGGACTAGCGGGGACCAGACCCAGTACTTC

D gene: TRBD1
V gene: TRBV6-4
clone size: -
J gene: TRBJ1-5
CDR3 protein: CASSVTAGGSKGNQPQHF
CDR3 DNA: TGTGCCAGCAGTGTTACCGCAGGGGGATCGAAGGGCAATCAGCCCCAGCATTTT

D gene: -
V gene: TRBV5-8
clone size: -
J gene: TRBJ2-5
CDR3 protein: CASSSLGRYEETQYF
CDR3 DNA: TGTGCCAGCAGCTCGTTAGGGCGCTATGAAGAGACCCAGTACTTC

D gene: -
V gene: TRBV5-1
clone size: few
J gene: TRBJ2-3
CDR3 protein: CASSRSEAGTPSTDTQYF
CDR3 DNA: TGCGCCAGCAGCCGTTCGGAGGCAGGGACACCTAGCACAGATACGCAGTATTTT

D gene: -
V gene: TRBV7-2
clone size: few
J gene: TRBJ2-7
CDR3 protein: CASSFTGGPYEQYF
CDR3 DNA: TGTGCCAGCAGCTTTACGGGGGGCCCCTACGAGCAGTACTTC

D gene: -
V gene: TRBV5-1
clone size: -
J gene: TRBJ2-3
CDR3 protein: CASSPSWGTDTQYF
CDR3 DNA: TGCGCCAGCAGCCCCTCCTGGGGCACAGATACGCAGTATTTT